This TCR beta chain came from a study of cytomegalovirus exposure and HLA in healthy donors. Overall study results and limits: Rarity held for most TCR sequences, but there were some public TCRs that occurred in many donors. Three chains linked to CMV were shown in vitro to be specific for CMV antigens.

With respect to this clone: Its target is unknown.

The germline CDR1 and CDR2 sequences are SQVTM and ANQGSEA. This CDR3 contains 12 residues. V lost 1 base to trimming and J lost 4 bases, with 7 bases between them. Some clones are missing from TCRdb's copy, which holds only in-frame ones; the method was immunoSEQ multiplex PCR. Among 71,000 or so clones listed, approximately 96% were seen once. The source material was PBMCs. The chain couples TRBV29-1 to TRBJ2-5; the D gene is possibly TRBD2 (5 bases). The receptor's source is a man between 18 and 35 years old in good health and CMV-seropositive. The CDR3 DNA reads TGCAGCGTTGAAGTAGGGAGAGAGACCCAGTACTTC. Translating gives CSVEVGRETQYF.